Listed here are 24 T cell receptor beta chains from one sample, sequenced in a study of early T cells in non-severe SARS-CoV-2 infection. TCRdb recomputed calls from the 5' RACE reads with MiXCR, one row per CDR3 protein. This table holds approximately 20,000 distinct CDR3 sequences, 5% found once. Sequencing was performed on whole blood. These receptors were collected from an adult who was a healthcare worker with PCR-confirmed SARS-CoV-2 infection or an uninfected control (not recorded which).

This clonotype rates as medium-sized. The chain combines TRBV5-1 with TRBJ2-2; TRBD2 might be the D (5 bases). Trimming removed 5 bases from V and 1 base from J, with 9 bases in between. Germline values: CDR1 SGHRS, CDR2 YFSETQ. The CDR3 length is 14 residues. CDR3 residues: CASRSDWNTGELFF. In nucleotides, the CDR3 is TGCGCCAGCAGATCGGACTGGAACACCGGGGAGCTGTTTTTT.

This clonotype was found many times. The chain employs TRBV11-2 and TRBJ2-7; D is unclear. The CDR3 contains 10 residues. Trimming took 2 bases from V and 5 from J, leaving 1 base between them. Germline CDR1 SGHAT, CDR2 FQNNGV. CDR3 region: CASSLNEQYF. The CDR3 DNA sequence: TGTGCCAGCAGCTTAAACGAGCAGTACTTC.

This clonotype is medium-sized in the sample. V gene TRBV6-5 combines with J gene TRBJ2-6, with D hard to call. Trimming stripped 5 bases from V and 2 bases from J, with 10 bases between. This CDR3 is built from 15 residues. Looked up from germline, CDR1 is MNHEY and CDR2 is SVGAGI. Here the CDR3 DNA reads TGTGCCAGCAGTCCCCTGGCAGCTGGGGCCAACGTCCTGACTTTC. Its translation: CASSPLAAGANVLTF.

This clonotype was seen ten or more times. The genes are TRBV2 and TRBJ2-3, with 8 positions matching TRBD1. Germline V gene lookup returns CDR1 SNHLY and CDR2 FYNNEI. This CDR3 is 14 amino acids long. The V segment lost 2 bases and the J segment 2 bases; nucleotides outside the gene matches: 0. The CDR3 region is CASSEQGATDTQYF. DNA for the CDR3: TGTGCCAGCAGTGAACAGGGGGCCACAGATACGCAGTATTTT. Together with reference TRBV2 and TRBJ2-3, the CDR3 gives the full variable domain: EPEVTQTPSHQVTQMGQEVILRCVPISNHLYFYWYRQILGQKVEFLVSFYNNEISEKSEIFDDQFSVERPDGSNFTLKIRSTKLEDSAMYFCASSEQGATDTQYFGPGTRLTVL.

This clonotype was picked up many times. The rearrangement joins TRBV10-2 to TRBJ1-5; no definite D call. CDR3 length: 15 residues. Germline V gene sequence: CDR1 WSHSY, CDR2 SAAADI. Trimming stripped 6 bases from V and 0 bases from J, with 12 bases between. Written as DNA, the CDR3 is TGCGCCAGCAGCGCCCTAGGGTATAGCAATCAGCCCCAGCATTTT. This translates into CASSALGYSNQPQHF.

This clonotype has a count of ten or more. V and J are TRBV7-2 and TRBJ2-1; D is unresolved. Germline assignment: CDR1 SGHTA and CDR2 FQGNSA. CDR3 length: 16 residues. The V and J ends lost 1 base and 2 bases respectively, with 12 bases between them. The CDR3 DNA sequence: TGTGCCAGCAGCTTAGGTAACCCCTGGGCCTACAATGAGCAGTTCTTC. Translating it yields CASSLGNPWAYNEQFF.

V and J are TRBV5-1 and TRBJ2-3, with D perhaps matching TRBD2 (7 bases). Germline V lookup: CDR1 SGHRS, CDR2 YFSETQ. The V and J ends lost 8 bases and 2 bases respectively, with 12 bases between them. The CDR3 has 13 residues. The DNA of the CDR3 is TGCGCCAGTCGGGGGGCCATCACAGATACGCAGTATTTT. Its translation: CASRGAITDTQYF.

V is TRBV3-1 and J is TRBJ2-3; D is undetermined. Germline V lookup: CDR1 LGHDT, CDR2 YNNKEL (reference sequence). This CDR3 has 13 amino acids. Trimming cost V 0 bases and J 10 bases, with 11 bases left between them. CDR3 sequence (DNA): TGTGCCAGCAGCCAAGATTGGGTCAGATCGCAGTATTTT. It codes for CASSQDWVRSQYF.

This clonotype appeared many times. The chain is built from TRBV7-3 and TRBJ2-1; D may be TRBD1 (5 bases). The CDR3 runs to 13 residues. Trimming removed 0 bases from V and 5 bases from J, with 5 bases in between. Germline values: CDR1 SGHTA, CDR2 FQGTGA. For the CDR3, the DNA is TGTGCCAGCAGCTTAACACAGGACAATGAGCAGTTCTTC. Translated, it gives CASSLTQDNEQFF.

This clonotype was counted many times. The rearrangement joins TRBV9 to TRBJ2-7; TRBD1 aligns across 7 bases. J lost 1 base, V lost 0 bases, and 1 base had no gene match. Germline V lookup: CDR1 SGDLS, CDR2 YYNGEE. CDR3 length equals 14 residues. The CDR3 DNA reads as TGTGCCAGCAGCGTAGCGGGACAGTCCTACGAGCAGTACTTC. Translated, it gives CASSVAGQSYEQYF.

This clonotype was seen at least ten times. CDR3 region: CASSGTSGGTDTQYF. DNA for the CDR3: TGCGCCAGCAGCGGTACTAGCGGGGGCACAGATACGCAGTATTTT. The V and J genes are TRBV5-1 and TRBJ2-3; 10 nucleotides match TRBD2. Losses at the gene ends were 4 bases for V and 1 base for J; bases not matched to a gene: 3. Germline CDR1 and CDR2: SGHRS and YFSETQ. This CDR3 region has 15 residues. The full variable domain, completed using reference TRBV5-1 and TRBJ2-3, is KAGVTQTPRYLIKTRGQQVTLSCSPISGHRSVSWYQQTPGQGLQFLFEYFSETQRNKGNFPGRFSGRQFSNSRSEMNVSTLELGDSALYLCASSGTSGGTDTQYFGPGTRLTVL.

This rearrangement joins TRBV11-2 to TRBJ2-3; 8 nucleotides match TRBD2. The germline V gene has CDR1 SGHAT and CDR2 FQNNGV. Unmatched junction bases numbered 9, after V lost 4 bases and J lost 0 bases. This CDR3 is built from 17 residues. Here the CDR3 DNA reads TGTGCCAGCAGCTCCTTCGGGGGGGTCCCTAGCACAGATACGCAGTATTTT. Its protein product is CASSSFGGVPSTDTQYF.

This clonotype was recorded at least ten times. CDR3 amino acids: CASSRSSQSSYEQYF. The CDR3 coding sequence is TGTGCCAGCAGCCGGAGCAGCCAGAGCTCCTACGAGCAGTACTTC. The V and J genes are TRBV3-1 and TRBJ2-7; the D is unclear. Per the germline V gene, CDR1 is LGHDT and CDR2 is YNNKEL (reference sequence). Trimming cost V 4 bases and J 0 bases, with 13 bases left between them. The CDR3 contains 15 residues.

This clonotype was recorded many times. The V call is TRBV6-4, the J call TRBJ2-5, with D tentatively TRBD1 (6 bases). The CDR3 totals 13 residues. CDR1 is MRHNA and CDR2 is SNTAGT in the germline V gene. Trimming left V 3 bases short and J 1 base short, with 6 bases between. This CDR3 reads CASSEGAQETQYF. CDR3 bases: TGTGCCAGCAGTGAGGGGGCCCAAGAGACCCAGTACTTC.

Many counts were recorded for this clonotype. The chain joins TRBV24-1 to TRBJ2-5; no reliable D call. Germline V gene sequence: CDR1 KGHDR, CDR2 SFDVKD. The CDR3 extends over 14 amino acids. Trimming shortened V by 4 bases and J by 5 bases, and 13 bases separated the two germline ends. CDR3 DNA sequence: TGTGCCACCAGTGACCCCAGAAGCCAGGAGACCCAGTACTTC. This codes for CATSDPRSQETQYF.

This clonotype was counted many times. The CDR3 DNA reads TGTGCCAGCAGCTTAGAGCAGTTCAGCCGGGGGCGATCCTACAATGAGCAGTTCTTC. Its translation: CASSLEQFSRGRSYNEQFF. The chain carries TRBV11-2 and TRBJ2-1; perhaps D is TRBD1 or TRBD2 (6 bases each). This CDR3 contains 19 residues. Trimming pared 0 bases from V and 1 base from J, leaving 19 bases between. In germline, CDR1 is SGHAT, CDR2 FQNNGV.

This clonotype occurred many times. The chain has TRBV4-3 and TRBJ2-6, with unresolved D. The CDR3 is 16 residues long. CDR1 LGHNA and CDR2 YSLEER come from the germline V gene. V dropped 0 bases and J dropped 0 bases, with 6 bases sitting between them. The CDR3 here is CASSQDPVSGANVLTF. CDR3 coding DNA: TGCGCCAGCAGCCAAGACCCAGTCTCTGGGGCCAACGTCCTGACTTTC.

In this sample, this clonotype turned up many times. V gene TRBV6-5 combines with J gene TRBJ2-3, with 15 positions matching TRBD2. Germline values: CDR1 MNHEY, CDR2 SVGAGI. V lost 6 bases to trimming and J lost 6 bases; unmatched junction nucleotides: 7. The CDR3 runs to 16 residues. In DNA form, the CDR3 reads TGTGCCAGCAGACCGGGACTAGCGGGGGGAACTGATACGCAGTATTTT. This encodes CASRPGLAGGTDTQYF.

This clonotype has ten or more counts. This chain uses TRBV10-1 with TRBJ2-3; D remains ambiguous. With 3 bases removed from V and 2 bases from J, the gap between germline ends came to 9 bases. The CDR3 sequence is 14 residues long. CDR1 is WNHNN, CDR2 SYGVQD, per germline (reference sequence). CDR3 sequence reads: CASSDRSYTDTQYF. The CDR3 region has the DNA TGCGCCAGCAGTGATCGTTCTTACACAGATACGCAGTATTTT.

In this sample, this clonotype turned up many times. In nucleotides, the CDR3 is TGTGCCAGCAGAACGACTAGCTTGAACACCGGGGAGCTGTTTTTT. It is translated as CASRTTSLNTGELFF. The chain recombines TRBV12-3 or TRBV12-4 with TRBJ2-2, with TRBD2 matching over 7 bases. Trimming removed 6 bases from V and 1 base from J; junction bases left unmatched: 5. The CDR3 has 15 residues.

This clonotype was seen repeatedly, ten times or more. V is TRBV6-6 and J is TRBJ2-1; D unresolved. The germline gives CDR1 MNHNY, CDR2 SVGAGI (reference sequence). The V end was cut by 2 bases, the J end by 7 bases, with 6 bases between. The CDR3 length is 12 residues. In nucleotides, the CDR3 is TGTGCCAGCAGTTACCGGATTAATGAGCAGTTCTTC. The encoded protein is CASSYRINEQFF.

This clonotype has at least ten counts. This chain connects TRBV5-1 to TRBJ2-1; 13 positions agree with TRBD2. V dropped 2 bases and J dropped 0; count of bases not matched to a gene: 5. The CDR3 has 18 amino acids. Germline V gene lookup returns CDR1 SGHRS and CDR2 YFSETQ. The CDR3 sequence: CASSLGLAGVSSYNEQFF. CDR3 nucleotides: TGCGCCAGCAGCTTAGGACTAGCGGGGGTAAGCTCCTACAATGAGCAGTTCTTC.

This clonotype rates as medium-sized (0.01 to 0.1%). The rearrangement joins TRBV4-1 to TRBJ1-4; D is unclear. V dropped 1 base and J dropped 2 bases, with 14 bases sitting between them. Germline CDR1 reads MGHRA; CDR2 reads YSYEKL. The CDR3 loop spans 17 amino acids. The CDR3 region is CASSQADRRGTNEKLFF. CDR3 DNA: TGCGCCAGCAGCCAAGCCGACCGACGAGGGACTAATGAAAAACTGTTTTTT.

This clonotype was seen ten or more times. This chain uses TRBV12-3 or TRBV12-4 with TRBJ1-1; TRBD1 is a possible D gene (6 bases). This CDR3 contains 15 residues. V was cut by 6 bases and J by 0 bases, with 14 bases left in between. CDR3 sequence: CASSLDRRVNTEAFF. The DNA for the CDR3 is TGTGCCAGCAGCCTGGACAGACGCGTGAACACTGAAGCTTTCTTT.